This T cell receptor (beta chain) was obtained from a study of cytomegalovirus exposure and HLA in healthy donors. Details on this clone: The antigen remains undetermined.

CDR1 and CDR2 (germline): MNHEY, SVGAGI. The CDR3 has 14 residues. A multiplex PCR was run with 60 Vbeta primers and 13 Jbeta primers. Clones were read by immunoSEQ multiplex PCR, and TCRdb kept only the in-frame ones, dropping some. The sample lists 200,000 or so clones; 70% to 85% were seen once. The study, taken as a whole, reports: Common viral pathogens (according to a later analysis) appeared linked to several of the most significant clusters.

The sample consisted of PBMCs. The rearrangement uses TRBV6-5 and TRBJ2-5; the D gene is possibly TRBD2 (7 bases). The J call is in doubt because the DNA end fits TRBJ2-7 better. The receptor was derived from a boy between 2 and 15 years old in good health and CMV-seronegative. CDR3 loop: CASSYWRGPYEQYF. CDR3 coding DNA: TGTGCCAGCAGTTATTGGCGGGGGCCCTACGAGCAGTACTTC.